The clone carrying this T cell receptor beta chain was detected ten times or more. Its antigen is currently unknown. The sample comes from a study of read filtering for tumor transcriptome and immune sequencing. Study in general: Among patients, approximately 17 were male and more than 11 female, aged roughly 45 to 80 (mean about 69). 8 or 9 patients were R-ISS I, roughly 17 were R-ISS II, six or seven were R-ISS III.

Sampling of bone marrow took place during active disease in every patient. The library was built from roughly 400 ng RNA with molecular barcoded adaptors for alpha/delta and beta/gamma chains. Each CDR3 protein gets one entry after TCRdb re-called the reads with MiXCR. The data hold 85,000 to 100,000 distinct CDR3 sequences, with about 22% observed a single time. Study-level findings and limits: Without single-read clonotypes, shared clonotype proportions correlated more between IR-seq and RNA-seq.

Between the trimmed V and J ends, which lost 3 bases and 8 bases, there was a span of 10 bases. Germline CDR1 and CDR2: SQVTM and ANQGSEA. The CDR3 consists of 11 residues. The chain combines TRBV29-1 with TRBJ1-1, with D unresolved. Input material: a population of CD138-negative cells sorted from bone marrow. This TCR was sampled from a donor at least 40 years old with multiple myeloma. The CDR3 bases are TGCAGCGTTGACCGAGGAGGGGAAGCTTTCTTT. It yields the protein CSVDRGGEAFF.